This paragraph covers one TCR beta chain sequence. In its sample, this clonotype was seen many times. Its antigen is not yet known. No base quality values were provided; no much bigger clone lies one nucleotide off. The TCR beta CDR3 regions were amplified from RNA transcripts. The TCR CDR3 was subjected to a first round of RT-PCR using the HTBI primer set and the Qiagen OneStep RT-PCR kit. The libraries were constructed in a second round of multiplex PCR and then size-selected and purified. Paired-end sequencing of the libraries was performed with 100 bp reads on an Illumina HiSeq2000. Processing in the source paper ran as follows. Raw data were processed with SOAPnuke, discarding reads with adapters, uncalled bases, mean Phred below 15, or no exact constant-primer or identifier match. COPE v1.2.5 was used to merge high-quality paired reads, and clonotypes were defined as unique nucleotide sequences. Clonotypes were aligned to IMGT TRBV, TRBD and TRBJ reference segments using MiTCR v1.1. Analysis was restricted to V-J combinations with a frequency above 0.0001, which covered 98% to 99.2% of repertoires. A TCS score was defined as the ratio between F50 (clonal expansion) and ExV (chaos), using BLOSUM62-based TCRdist between CDR3 peptides within each V-J. Welch's t-statistics and random forest reduced 500 to 650 V-J features to roughly 13, which were used in a naive Bayes classifier (R e1071). The public reads were quality trimmed at Q25 with fastp and then assembled into clones with MiXCR by TCRdb, keeping productive beta chains. A single entry per CDR3 protein holds the most common genes and DNA from its merged rows. The V and J calls and clone size are TCRdb's, not the authors'. The sample table lists under 400,000 distinct CDR3 sequences, over 20% of them with a count of one. The ten largest clones add up to about 50% of the sample.

Looking up the germline V gene yields CDR1 MDHEN and CDR2 SYDVKM. The CDR3 measures 17 amino acids from cysteine to phenylalanine. Just CDR3 DNA is preserved here, 51 bases in frame from base 1. Trimming removed 2 bases from V and 9 bases from J; the gene matches leave 11 bases unexplained. This entry comes from a study of T cells in Graves' hyperthyroidism and ophthalmopathy (dated by TCRdb to between 2018 and 2020). The study in broad terms: Peripheral blood samples were taken at initial diagnosis, before any treatment was given. To identify TCR V-J signatures that set the groups apart, the researchers used a discovery cohort of more than 95 patients, made up of around 42 with Graves' ophthalmopathy and 57 with stable Graves' hyperthyroidism. Prospective prediction of ophthalmopathy was tested in an independent validation cohort consisting of fewer than 20 hyperthyroidism patients and some 16 patients who later progressed to ophthalmopathy. The 80 to 100 discovery patients were randomly divided into training and test sets at a 7:3 ratio. In six Graves' hyperthyroidism patients, the study also compared T-cell repertoires from thyroid tissue with T-cell repertoires from blood. After sampling, hyperthyroidism patients received methimazole starting at 30 mg daily, and ophthalmopathy patients received high-dose intravenous methylprednisolone. The paper reports TCR Vbeta CDR3 sequencing of some 140 peripheral blood samples: 43 ophthalmopathy, about 75 hyperthyroidism and approximately 17 progressor patients. Beyond this particular receptor, the publication reports: In cross-validation, a model built on a 13 V-J signature told ophthalmopathy apart from stable hyperthyroidism with 85% to 90% sensitivity and approximately 84% specificity, and in testing the same model reached 80%/75%. Sample size was not statistically predetermined, and blinding of investigators to group allocation was not performed. Most expanded thyroid clonotypes (frequency above 0.001) were also detected in blood, suggesting blood repertoires may reflect thyroid immune responses. During validation, the model predicted progression to ophthalmopathy a median of approximately 7 months ahead of onset, with approximately 70% sensitivity and more than 72% specificity.

Stable Graves' hyperthyroidism was defined as no progression to ophthalmopathy during 18 months of follow-up. Hyperthyroidism patients were newly diagnosed, with disease duration under 2 months, and aged 18 to 65 years. Exclusion was applied to patients with uncontrolled infections, other autoimmune diseases, pregnancy or lactation. Diagnoses relied on clinical symptoms, serum thyroxine and TRAb, thyroid ultrasound and orbital computed tomography. PBMCs were isolated from around 10 ml of fresh peripheral blood by Ficoll-Paque density gradient centrifugation. Trizol reagent was used to extract total RNA, and RNA quality was then checked on an Agilent 2100 Bioanalyzer.

Sequenced input: blood. This clonotype was sampled from a woman between 45 and 65 years old with Graves' hyperthyroidism. The rearranged segments are TRBV28 and TRBJ2-1; 12 bases in the junction line up with TRBD2. The CDR3 region reads CASSLLKLAGGRVEQFF. The DNA reads as follows: TGTGCCAGCAGTTTACTTAAACTAGCGGGGGGTAGGGTTGAGCAGTTCTTC.